Below are 3 T cell receptor beta chains sequenced from a single sample in a study of blood T cells in healthy people across ages. Sample-barcoded 5' priming and a J-beta primer mix drove a second PCR of about 7 to 11 cycles. Each CDR3 protein gets one entry after TCRdb re-called the 5' RACE reads with MiXCR. The sample comprises roughly 700,000 distinct CDR3 sequences, approximately 49% of which are singletons, and approximately 32% rests with the top ten. Sequencing input: blood. The receptors here all came from a woman aged 60-75 years in good health.

The chain has TRBV29-1 and TRBJ1-5; D remains unclear. Per germline, CDR1 SQVTM and CDR2 ANQGSEA. V was clipped by 1 base and J by 4 bases, with 8 bases between them. The CDR3 has 13 residues. The CDR3 spells CSVEVGRNQPQHF. The CDR3 nucleotides read TGCAGCGTTGAAGTGGGGAGGAATCAGCCCCAGCATTTT.

This clonotype has at least ten counts. J is TRBJ1-6 and V is TRBV4-3, with a tentative D call TRBD1 (5 bases). The CDR3 loop spans 15 amino acids. Germline V lookup: CDR1 LGHNA, CDR2 YSLEER. V was shortened by 1 base and J by 8 bases, with 12 bases between the two germline ends. The CDR3 loop reads CASSQVAGGDSPLHF. For the CDR3, the DNA is TGCGCCAGCAGCCAAGTGGCCGGGGGGGATTCACCCCTCCACTTT.

This clonotype appeared a single time. This chain links TRBV7-9 with TRBJ2-3; D is undetermined. V lost 7 bases and J 5 bases, leaving 10 bases between the germline ends. Germline V CDR1 and CDR2: SEHNR, FQNEAQ (reference sequence). CDR3 length equals 12 residues. CDR3 in amino acids: CASTPLLDTQYF. The CDR3 nucleotides are TGTGCCAGCACACCTCTCTTAGATACGCAGTATTTT.